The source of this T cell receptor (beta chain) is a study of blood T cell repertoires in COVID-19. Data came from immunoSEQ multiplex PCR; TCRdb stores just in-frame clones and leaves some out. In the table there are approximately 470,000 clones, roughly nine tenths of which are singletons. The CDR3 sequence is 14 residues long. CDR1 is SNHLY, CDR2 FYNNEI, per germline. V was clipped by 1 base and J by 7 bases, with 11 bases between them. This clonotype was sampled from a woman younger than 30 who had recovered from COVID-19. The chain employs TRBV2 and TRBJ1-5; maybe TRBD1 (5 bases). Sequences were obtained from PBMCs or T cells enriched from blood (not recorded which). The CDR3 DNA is TGTGCCAGCAGTGAAGAATGGGGCAGGCAGCCCCAGCATTTT. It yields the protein CASSEEWGRQPQHF.